The clone carrying this TCR beta chain was counted only a few times. Its cognate antigen is unknown. V was trimmed by 4 bases and J by 5 bases, leaving 15 bases between them. The CDR3 has 14 amino acids. The germline gives CDR1 SGHNT, CDR2 YYREEE (reference sequence). What was sequenced were expressed TCRB transcripts, since all of the isolated RNA had been reverse transcribed. Naive, central memory and regulatory T cell samples came to a mean of about 4 million reads. Repertoires were generated with immunoSEQ multiplex PCR, while TCRdb's copy carries only in-frame clones and drops some. Of 400,000 or so clones in the sample, 9.5% to 10% were seen once. This entry is derived from a study of beta chain features in type 1 diabetes. Study-level findings and limits: In every one of the four CD4+ subsets, TCRB CDR3s were moderately but significantly shorter in Type 1 diabetes patients. Healthy donors had naive, central memory and Treg TCRB repertoires that appeared less similar than those seen among patients.

The receptor was isolated from a man aged 25 to 40 with type 1 diabetes. V is TRBV5-4 and J is TRBJ2-5; D is possibly TRBD1 (7 bases). Sequences were obtained from central memory CD4+ T cells from blood. CDR3 nucleotide sequence: TGTGCCAGCAGCCTGCAGGGGGGCGCGGAGACCCAGTACTTC. It specifies CASSLQGGAETQYF.